This T cell receptor (beta chain) was captured in a study of cytomegalovirus exposure and HLA in healthy donors. V lost 0 bases and J lost 2; bases outside the gene matches: 6. Germline CDR1 is MNHNS and CDR2 is SASEGT. The CDR3 is made up of 17 amino acids. As to this clone: Its matching antigen is unknown.

Notes on the study in general: At a 0.05 false discovery rate, a later analysis found around 17,000 TCR beta sequences to be associated with HLA alleles. The study designated around 150 TCR beta chains cytomegalovirus-associated. Versus the approximately 700-donor mean, an Asian-associated ancestry cluster reportedly showed fewer N-insertions in a later analysis.

The PCR was carried out with 60 Vbeta primers and 13 Jbeta primers. Measured with immunoSEQ multiplex PCR; TCRdb has only the in-frame clones, and not every one. The sample lists fewer than 120,000 clones; around 80% were seen once. The chain links TRBV6-1 to TRBJ2-3, with 9 bases that match TRBD2. This receptor was identified in a man aged 25 to 40 in good health and CMV-seropositive. Sequencing input: PBMCs. CDR3 amino acids: CASSEALGGGATDTQYF. DNA of the CDR3: TGTGCCAGCAGTGAAGCGCTGGGCGGGGGGGCCACAGATACGCAGTATTTT.